This T cell receptor beta chain appears in the sequencing data of a study of CD8 T cells in Susac syndrome. In the study overall: Patients with Susac syndrome were, at the time of blood collection, therapy-naive, maintained on corticosteroids, or maintained on intravenous immunoglobulin alone.

The CDR3 has 22 amino acids. Trimming at V came to 4 bases and at J to 2 bases, leaving 24 bases not matched to a gene. Germline loops: CDR1 MNHEY, CDR2 SMNVEV (reference sequence). Diagnostic criteria defined recently for definite or probable disease were met by the Susac syndrome patients. Both CD4+ and CD8+ T cells were negatively isolated, and TEMRA cells underwent FACS enrichment. The RNA, about 0.5 to 1 ug, was put through reverse transcription using random hexamers. Amplification of TCR beta CDR3 spanned 54 Vbeta and 13 Jbeta via immunoSEQ multiplex PCR. TCRdb re-called the immunoSEQ multiplex PCR reads through MiXCR, storing one row per CDR3 protein. The sample lists approximately 77,000 distinct CDR3 sequences; about 93% were seen once.

The sequenced sample consisted of CD4+ T cells from PBMCs. This chain connects TRBV27 to TRBJ2-3; 10 nucleotides align to TRBD2. The sequence was collected from a human donor with Susac syndrome. The CDR3 nucleotides are TGTGCCAGCAGTTCCCCGGCGGGGAGCGGGAGGGCCCCCTGGAGTTCCACAGATACGCAGTATTTT. Translated: CASSSPAGSGRAPWSSTDTQYF.